The rows below give T cell receptor beta chains drawn from one sample of a study of blood T cell repertoires in COVID-19. TCRdb's table, derived via immunoSEQ multiplex PCR, lists solely in-frame clones and lacks some. Among 25,000 to 30,000 clones listed, about 80% were seen once. Sequenced material: peripheral blood. The receptors stem from a woman aged 70 to 79 with acute or convalescent COVID-19. Each CDR3 is given with its conserved first and last residue. The order of the fields is clone size, J gene, D gene, V gene, CDR3 DNA, CDR3 protein. The D gene is left open where the match is weak. A clone size is listed for some rows: how often the clone was seen (once, few, many), or a class if it is expanded.

>.|TRBJ2-7|TRBD2|TRBV4-1
TGCGCCAGCAGCCAGGGACTAGCGGGAGGGTACGAGCAGTACTTC
CASSQGLAGGYEQYF
>.|TRBJ2-3|TRBD2|TRBV9
TGTGCCAGCAGCGTAGGGGCTAGCGGGCCAGATACGCAGTATTTT
CASSVGASGPDTQYF
>.|TRBJ2-1|TRBD2|TRBV9
TGTGCCAGCAGCGCCGGGACTAGCGGGGGCCGGAGCTACAATGAGCAGTTCTTC
CASSAGTSGGRSYNEQFF
>.|TRBJ1-4|TRBD1|TRBV7-8
TGTGCCAGCAGCCCTACAGGGGCACTTGGTGAAAAACTGTTTTTT
CASSPTGALGEKLFF
>.|TRBJ2-7|.|TRBV6-6
TGTGCCAGCAGGGGGAGTACCTACGAGCAGTACTTC
CASRGSTYEQYF
>.|TRBJ2-7|.|TRBV6-2/TRBV6-3
TGTGCCAGCAGTCGTCCCTACGAGCAGTACTTC
CASSRPYEQYF
>.|TRBJ2-4|TRBD2|TRBV9
TGTGCCAGCAGCGTAACAGGCGGGGGGGCCAAAAACATTCAGTACTTC
CASSVTGGGAKNIQYF
>.|TRBJ2-5|.|TRBV29-1
TGCAGCGTTGTCCTTACTTGGACAGCCGAAGAGACCCAGTACTTC
CSVVLTWTAEETQYF
>once|TRBJ1-2|TRBD1|TRBV4-3
TGCGCCAGCAGCCAACAAACAGGGGCGGTCTATGGCTACACCTTC
CASSQQTGAVYGYTF
>.|TRBJ1-4|TRBD1|TRBV6-2/TRBV6-3
TGTGCCAGCAGTTACCTCGACAGGGATGAAAAACTGTTTTTT
CASSYLDRDEKLFF
>.|TRBJ2-5|TRBD2|TRBV18
TGTGCCAGCTCACCACCGACTAGCGGATGGAGGGAGACCCAGTACTTC
CASSPPTSGWRETQYF
>.|TRBJ1-2|TRBD1|TRBV5-1
TGCGCCAGCAGCACGACAGGGGGCAACTATGGCTACACCTTC
CASSTTGGNYGYTF
>.|TRBJ2-1|.|TRBV28
TGTGCCAGCAGTTCCCCCTCGGAGAGCGGACGTTTCTCCTACAATGAGCAGTTCTTC
CASSSPSESGRFSYNEQFF
>few|TRBJ2-5|TRBD1|TRBV10-3
TGTGCCATCAGGGAAGGACAGGGGGCTACAGAGACCCAGTACTTC
CAIREGQGATETQYF
>few|TRBJ2-3|TRBD2|TRBV10-3
TGTGCCATCAAGGGTGCGACTAGCGGGGCTTCTAGCACAGATACGCAGTATTTT
CAIKGATSGASSTDTQYF
>.|TRBJ2-1|.|TRBV7-9
TGTGCCAGCAGCTTAACGGGATACAATGAGCAGTTCTTC
CASSLTGYNEQFF
>.|TRBJ1-6|.|TRBV19
TGTGCCACCGTCGGGGGCTATAATTCACCCCTCCACTTT
CATVGGYNSPLHF
>.|TRBJ2-2|.|TRBV5-6
TGTGCCAGCAGCCGCGAGGGCGCGGACCCTAGATGGGGCGGGGAGCTGTTTTTT
CASSREGADPRWGGELFF
>.|TRBJ2-1|TRBD1|TRBV4-3
TGCGCCAGCAGCCAATCTTTAGCGGGACAGGGGTACAATGAGCAGTTCTTC
CASSQSLAGQGYNEQFF
>few|TRBJ1-4|TRBD1|TRBV19
TGTGCCAGTAGTCGAAAGGGGGCAGGGGAAAAACTGTTTTTT
CASSRKGAGEKLFF
>.|TRBJ1-1|TRBD1|TRBV15
TGTGCCACCAGCAGCAAGGGGGCGCGGACTGAAGCTTTCTTT
CATSSKGARTEAFF
>.|TRBJ2-5|TRBD2|TRBV28
TGTGCCAGCAGTGGTCGGATCGGGGGGGGAGAGACCCAGTACTTC
CASSGRIGGGETQYF
>.|TRBJ2-2|TRBD2|TRBV4-1
TGCGCCAGCAGCCAAGGTCGACTAGCGGGAGAGAGGACCGGGGAGCTGTTTTTT
CASSQGRLAGERTGELFF
>.|TRBJ1-6|TRBD1|TRBV6-1
TGTGCCAGCAGTGCGCAGGGGGACTCCTATAATTCACCCCTCCACTTT
CASSAQGDSYNSPLHF
>.|TRBJ2-7|.|TRBV9
TGTGCCAGCAGCCCACGCGGTGGCAGGGGCCACGAGCAGTACTTC
CASSPRGGRGHEQYF
>.|TRBJ1-6|TRBD1|TRBV7-9
TGTGCCAGCAGCTTCCCAGGAGACAGGGCCCTCCACTTT
CASSFPGDRALHF
>few|TRBJ1-1|.|TRBV19
TGTGCCAGTAGTATGTTGGCAGGGCTAAACACTGAAGCTTTCTTT
CASSMLAGLNTEAFF
>.|TRBJ2-5|TRBD1|TRBV13
TGTGCCAGCAGCTCCTGGACAGGGGAAAGGGAGACCCAGTACTTC
CASSSWTGERETQYF
>.|TRBJ2-5|.|TRBV15
TGTGCCACCAGCAGAGCAACAGGCTTTTACCAAGAGACCCAGTACTTC
CATSRATGFYQETQYF
>.|TRBJ1-6|.|TRBV27
TGTGCCAGCAGTTTAAAGTGGAGCTCCTATAATTCACCCCTCCACTTT
CASSLKWSSYNSPLHF
>.|TRBJ1-6|.|TRBV7-3
TGTGCCAGCAGCGTTGGAGGGGGGGATTCACCCCTCCACTTT
CASSVGGGDSPLHF
>.|TRBJ2-4|TRBD2|TRBV13
TGTGCCAGCAGCTCGGGACTAGCGGGGGGGCTAGCCAAAAACATTCAGTACTTC
CASSSGLAGGLAKNIQYF
>.|TRBJ2-5|.|TRBV3-1/TRBV3-2
TGTGCCAGCAGCCAAGATGTTGTGGCTTTCCAAGAGACCCAGTACTTC
CASSQDVVAFQETQYF
>medium-sized|TRBJ2-1|TRBD2|TRBV7-3
TGTGCCAGCAGCTTAGCAACTAGCGGGCTAAGCTCCTACAATGAGCAGTTCTTC
CASSLATSGLSSYNEQFF
>.|TRBJ1-5|.|TRBV6-6
TGTGCCAGCAGTTACGGGAGAAATCAGCCCCAGCATTTT
CASSYGRNQPQHF
>.|TRBJ2-1|.|TRBV18
TGTGCCAGCTCACGTTCTCGCCAAACTTACAATGAGCAGTTCTTC
CASSRSRQTYNEQFF
>.|TRBJ2-3|.|TRBV4-3
TGCGCCAGCAGCCAAGATGCCATCGACAGGACTAGCACAGATACGCAGTATTTT
CASSQDAIDRTSTDTQYF
>once|TRBJ2-3|TRBD1|TRBV7-2
TGTGCCAGCAGCAAACCCCGGACAGGGGGAGATACGCAGTATTTT
CASSKPRTGGDTQYF
>.|TRBJ1-6|TRBD1|TRBV7-9
TGTGCCAGCAGCCCCTCAGGGACAGGGGATTCACCCCTCCACTTT
CASSPSGTGDSPLHF
>.|TRBJ2-1|.|TRBV7-8
TGTGCCAGCAGCCTGCAGTCTGAGCAGTTCTTC
CASSLQSEQFF
>.|TRBJ2-5|.|TRBV28
TGTGCCAGCAGTTTACAGCAAGAGACCCAGTACTTC
CASSLQQETQYF
>.|TRBJ2-1|TRBD1|TRBV28
TGTGCCAGCAGTTTCCGAACCGGGACAGGGCTCAATGAGCAGTTCTTC
CASSFRTGTGLNEQFF